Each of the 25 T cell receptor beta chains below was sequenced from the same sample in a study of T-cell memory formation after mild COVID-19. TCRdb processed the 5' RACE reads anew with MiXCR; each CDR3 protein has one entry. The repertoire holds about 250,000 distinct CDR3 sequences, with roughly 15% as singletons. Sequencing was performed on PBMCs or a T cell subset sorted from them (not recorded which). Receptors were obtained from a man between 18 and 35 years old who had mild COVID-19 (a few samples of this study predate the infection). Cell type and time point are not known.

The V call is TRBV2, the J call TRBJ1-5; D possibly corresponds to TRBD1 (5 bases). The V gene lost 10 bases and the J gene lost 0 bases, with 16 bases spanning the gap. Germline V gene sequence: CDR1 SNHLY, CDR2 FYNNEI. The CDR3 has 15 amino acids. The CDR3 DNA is TGTGCCACCTCACAGGAAACGTATAGCAATCAGCCCCAGCATTTT. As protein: CATSQETYSNQPQHF.

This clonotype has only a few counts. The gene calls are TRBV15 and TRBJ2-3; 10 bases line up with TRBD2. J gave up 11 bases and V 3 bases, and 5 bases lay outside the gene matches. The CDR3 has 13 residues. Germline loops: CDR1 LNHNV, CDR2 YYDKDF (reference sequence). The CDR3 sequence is CATSSDTSGEQYF. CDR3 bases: TGTGCCACCAGCAGTGATACTAGCGGGGAGCAGTATTTT. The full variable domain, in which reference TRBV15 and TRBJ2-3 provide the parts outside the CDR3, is DAMVIQNPRYQVTQFGKPVTLSCSQTLNHNVMYWYQQKSSQAPKLLFHYYDKDFNNEADTPDNFQSRRPNTSFCFLDIRSPGLGDTAMYLCATSSDTSGEQYFGPGTRLTVL.

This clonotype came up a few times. The DNA of the CDR3 is TGTGCCAGCACCAAAGGAGGGGTGCAAGAGACCCAGTACTTC. Translation: CASTKGGVQETQYF. The V gene is TRBV7-9, the J gene TRBJ2-5; perhaps TRBD2 as D (6 bases). V lost 7 bases and J 2 bases, leaving 14 bases between the germline ends. The germline CDR1 and CDR2 sequences are SEHNR and FQNEAQ (reference sequence). The CDR3 is made up of 14 amino acids.

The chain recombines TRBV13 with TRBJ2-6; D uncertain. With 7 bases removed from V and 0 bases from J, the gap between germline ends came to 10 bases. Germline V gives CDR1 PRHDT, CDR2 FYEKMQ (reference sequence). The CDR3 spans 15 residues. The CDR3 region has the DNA TGTGCCAGCAACCGGTTGGGCTCTGGGGCCAACGTCCTGACTTTC. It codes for CASNRLGSGANVLTF.

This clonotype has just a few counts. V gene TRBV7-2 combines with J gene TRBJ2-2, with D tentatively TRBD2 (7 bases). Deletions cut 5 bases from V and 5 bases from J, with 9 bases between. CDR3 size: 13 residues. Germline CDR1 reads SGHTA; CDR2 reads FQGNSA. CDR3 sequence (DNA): TGTGCCAGCAGCGGGAGGGGGACCGGGGAGCTGTTTTTT. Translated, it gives CASSGRGTGELFF.

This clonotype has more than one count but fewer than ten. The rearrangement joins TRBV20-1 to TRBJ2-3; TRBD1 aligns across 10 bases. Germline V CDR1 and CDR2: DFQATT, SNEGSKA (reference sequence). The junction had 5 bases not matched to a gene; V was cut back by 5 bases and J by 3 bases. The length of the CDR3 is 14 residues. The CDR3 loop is CSAGAGQGTDTQYF. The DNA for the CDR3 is TGCAGTGCTGGTGCGGGACAGGGGACAGATACGCAGTATTTT.

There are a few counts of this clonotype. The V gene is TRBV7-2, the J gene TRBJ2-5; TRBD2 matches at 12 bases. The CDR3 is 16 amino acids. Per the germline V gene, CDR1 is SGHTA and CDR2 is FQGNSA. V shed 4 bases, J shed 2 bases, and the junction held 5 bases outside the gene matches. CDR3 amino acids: CASSSLLAGGQETQYF. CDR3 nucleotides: TGTGCCAGCAGCTCCCTGCTAGCGGGGGGGCAAGAGACCCAGTACTTC.

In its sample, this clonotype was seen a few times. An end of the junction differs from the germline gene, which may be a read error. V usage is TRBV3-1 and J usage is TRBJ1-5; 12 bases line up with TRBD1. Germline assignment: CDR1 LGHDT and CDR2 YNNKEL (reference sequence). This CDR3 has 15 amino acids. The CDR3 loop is CASSQGTGGDQPQHF. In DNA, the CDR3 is TGTGCCAGCAGTCAAGGGACAGGGGGCGATCAGCCCCAGCATTTT.

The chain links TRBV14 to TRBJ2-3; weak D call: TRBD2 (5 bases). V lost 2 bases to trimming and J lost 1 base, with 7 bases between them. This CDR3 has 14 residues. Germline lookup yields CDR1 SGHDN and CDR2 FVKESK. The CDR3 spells CASSQLGGTDTQYF. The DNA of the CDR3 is TGTGCCAGCAGCCAACTCGGGGGCACAGATACGCAGTATTTT.

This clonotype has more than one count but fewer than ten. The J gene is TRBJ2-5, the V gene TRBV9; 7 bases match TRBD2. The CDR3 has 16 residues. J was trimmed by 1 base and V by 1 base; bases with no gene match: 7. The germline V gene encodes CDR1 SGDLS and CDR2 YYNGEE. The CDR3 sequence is CASSVTAGTFQETQYF. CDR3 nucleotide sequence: TGTGCCAGCAGCGTAACAGCGGGGACCTTCCAAGAGACCCAGTACTTC.

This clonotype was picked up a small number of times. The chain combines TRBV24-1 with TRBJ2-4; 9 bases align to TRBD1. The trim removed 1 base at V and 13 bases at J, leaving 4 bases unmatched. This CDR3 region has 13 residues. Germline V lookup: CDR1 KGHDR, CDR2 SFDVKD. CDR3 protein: CATSDFPGQGQYF. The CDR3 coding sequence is TGTGCCACCAGTGATTTCCCGGGACAGGGACAGTACTTC.

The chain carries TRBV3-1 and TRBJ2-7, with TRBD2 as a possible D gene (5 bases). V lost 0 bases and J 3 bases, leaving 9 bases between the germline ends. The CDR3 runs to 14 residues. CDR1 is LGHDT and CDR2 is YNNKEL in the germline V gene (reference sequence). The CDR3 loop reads CASSQDRDLYEQYF. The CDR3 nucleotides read TGTGCCAGCAGCCAAGATCGGGATCTCTACGAGCAGTACTTC.

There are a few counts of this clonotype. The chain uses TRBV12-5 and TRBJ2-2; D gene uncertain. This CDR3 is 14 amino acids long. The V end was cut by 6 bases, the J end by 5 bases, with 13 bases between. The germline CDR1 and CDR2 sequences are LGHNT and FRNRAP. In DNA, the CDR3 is TGTGCTAGTGGCCTCACCGGTTGGACCGGGGAGCTGTTTTTT. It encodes CASGLTGWTGELFF.

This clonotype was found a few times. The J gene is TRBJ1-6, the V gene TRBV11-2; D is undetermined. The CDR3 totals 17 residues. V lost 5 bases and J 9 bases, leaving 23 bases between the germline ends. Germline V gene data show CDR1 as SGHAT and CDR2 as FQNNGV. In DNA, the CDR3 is TGTGCCAGCAGCGCAGCACAGTTGTCCCTCTTGGTTTCACCCCTCCACTTT. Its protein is CASSAAQLSLLVSPLHF.

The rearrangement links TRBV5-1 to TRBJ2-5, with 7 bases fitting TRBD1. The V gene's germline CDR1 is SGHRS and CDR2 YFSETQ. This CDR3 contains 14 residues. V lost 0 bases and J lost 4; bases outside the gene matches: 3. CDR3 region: CASSLEGARETQYF. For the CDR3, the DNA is TGCGCCAGCAGCTTGGAGGGGGCTAGAGAGACCCAGTACTTC.

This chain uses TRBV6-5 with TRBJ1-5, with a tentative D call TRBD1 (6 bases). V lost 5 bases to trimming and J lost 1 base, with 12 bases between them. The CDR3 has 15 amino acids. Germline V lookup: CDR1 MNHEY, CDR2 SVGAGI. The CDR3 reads CASSAYGQSNQPQHF. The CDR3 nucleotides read TGTGCCAGCAGTGCATACGGACAGAGCAATCAGCCCCAGCATTTT.

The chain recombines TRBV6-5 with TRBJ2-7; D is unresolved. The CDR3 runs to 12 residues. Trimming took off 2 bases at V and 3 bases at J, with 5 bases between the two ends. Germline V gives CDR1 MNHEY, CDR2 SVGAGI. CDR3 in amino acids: CASSYTGYEQYF. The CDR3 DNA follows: TGTGCCAGCAGTTACACGGGCTACGAGCAGTACTTC.

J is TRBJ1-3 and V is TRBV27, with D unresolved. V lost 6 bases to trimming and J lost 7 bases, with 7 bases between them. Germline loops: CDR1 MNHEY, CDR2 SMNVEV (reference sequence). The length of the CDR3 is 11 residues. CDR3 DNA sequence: TGTGCCAGCAGCCGTGGGAACACCATATATTTT. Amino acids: CASSRGNTIYF.

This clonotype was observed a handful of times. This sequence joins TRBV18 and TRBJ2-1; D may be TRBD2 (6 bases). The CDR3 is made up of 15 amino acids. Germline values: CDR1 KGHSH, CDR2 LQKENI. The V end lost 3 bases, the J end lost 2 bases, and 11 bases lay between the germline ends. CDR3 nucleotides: TGTGCCAGCTCACCTCCGGGAGCTCCCTACAATGAGCAGTTCTTC. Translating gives CASSPPGAPYNEQFF. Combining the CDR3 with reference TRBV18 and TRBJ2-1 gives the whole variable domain NAGVMQNPRHLVRRRGQEARLRCSPMKGHSHVYWYRQLPEEGLKFMVYLQKENIIDESGMPKERFSAEFPKEGPSILRIQQVVRGDSAAYFCASSPPGAPYNEQFFGPGTRLTVL.

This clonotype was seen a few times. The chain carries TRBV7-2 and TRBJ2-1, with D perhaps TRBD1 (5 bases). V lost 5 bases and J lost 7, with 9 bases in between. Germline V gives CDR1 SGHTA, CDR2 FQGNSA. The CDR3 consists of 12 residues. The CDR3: CASSPAGNEQFF. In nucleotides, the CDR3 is TGTGCCAGCAGCCCGGCAGGGAATGAGCAGTTCTTC.

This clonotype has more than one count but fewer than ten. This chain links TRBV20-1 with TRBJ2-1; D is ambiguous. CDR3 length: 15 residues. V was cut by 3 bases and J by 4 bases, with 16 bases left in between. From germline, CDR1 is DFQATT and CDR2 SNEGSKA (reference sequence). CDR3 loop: CSASHGPIGYNEQFF. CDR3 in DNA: TGCAGTGCTAGCCACGGACCCATAGGGTACAATGAGCAGTTCTTC.

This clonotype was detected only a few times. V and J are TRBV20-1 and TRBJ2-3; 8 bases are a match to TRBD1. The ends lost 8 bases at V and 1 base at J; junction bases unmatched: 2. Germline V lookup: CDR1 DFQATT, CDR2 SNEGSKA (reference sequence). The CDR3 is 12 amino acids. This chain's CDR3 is CSPGQGTDTQYF. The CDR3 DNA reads TGCAGTCCGGGACAGGGCACAGATACGCAGTATTTT.

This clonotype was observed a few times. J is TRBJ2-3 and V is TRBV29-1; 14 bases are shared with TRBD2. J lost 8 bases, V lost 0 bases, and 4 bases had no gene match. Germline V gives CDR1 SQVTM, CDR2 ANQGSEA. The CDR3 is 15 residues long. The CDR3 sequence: CSVEDRGLAGGTQYF. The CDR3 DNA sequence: TGCAGCGTTGAAGATCGCGGACTAGCGGGGGGTACGCAGTATTTT.

The CDR3 is CASKKQGNTGELFF. As DNA, the CDR3 is TGTGCCAGCAAGAAACAGGGTAACACCGGGGAGCTGTTTTTT. The chain joins TRBV25-1 to TRBJ2-2; D perhaps matches TRBD1 (6 bases). CDR1 is MGHDK and CDR2 is SYGVNS in the germline V gene. This CDR3 has 14 residues. The ends were cut back, 7 bases at V and 2 bases at J, with 11 bases in the middle. Looking up the rest from reference TRBV25-1 and TRBJ2-2 gives the full variable domain: EADIYQTPRYLVIGTGKKITLECSQTMGHDKMYWYQQDPGMELHLIHYSYGVNSTEKGDLSSESTVSRIRTEHFPLTLESARPSHTSQYLCASKKQGNTGELFFGEGSRLTVL.

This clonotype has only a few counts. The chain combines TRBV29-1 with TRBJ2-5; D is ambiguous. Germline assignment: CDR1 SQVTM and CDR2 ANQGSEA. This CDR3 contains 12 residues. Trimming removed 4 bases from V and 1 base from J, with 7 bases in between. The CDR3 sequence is CSVAGPQETQYF. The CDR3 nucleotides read TGCAGCGTTGCCGGTCCCCAAGAGACCCAGTACTTC. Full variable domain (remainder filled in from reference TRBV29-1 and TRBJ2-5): SAVISQKPSRDICQRGTSLTIQCQVDSQVTMMFWYRQQPGQSLTLIATANQGSEATYESGFVIDKFPISRPNLTFSTLTVSNMSPEDSSIYLCSVAGPQETQYFGPGTRLLVL.